The next 17 T cell receptor beta chains were all read from a single sample in a study of T-cell memory formation after mild COVID-19. TCRdb fed the 5' RACE reads into MiXCR, producing one record per CDR3 protein. The sample shows some 330,000 distinct CDR3 sequences, 20% to 25% of them seen only once. Sequencing input: PBMCs or a T cell subset sorted from them (not recorded which). All receptors derive from an adult woman who had mild COVID-19 (a few samples of this study predate the infection). Cell type and time point are not known.

This clonotype was observed a handful of times. The V and J genes are TRBV7-2 and TRBJ2-5; D remains ambiguous. V lost 3 bases, J lost 7 bases, and 6 bases lay in between. The CDR3 totals 11 residues. Germline CDR1 is SGHTA and CDR2 is FQGNSA. The CDR3 region is CASSFPGTQYF. Here the CDR3 DNA reads TGTGCCAGCAGCTTCCCCGGGACCCAGTACTTC.

CDR3 residues: CASSYSSGGLNQPQHF. The CDR3 region has the DNA TGTGCCAGCAGTTACTCGAGTGGGGGGTTAAATCAGCCCCAGCATTTT. The chain is built from TRBV6-6 and TRBJ1-5, with D perhaps matching TRBD1 (5 bases). Germline V gene sequence: CDR1 MNHNY, CDR2 SVGAGI (reference sequence). This CDR3 spans 16 amino acids. V was pared by 0 bases and J by 4 bases, with 13 bases between.

There are a few counts of this clonotype. This chain joins TRBV6-1 and TRBJ2-3; 10 nucleotides line up with TRBD2. The CDR3 has 18 residues. The J segment lost 1 base and the V segment lost 0 bases, leaving 7 bases of the junction unmatched. Germline assignment: CDR1 MNHNS and CDR2 SASEGT. CDR3 DNA: TGTGCCAGCAGTGAAGCACCGACGCTAGCGGGGGGCACAGATACGCAGTATTTT. Amino acid sequence: CASSEAPTLAGGTDTQYF.

In nucleotides, the CDR3 is TGTGCCAGCTCATCGGCGGGGGGGCGAGCAGATACGCAGTATTTT. Translating gives CASSSAGGRADTQYF. V is TRBV18 and J is TRBJ2-3; 9 bases are a match to TRBD2. CDR1 KGHSH and CDR2 LQKENI come from the germline V gene. This CDR3 contains 15 residues. The V gene end was trimmed by 5 bases and the J gene end by 4 bases; junction bases not matched to a gene: 7. The complete variable domain, with remaining parts taken from reference TRBV18 and TRBJ2-3, reads NAGVMQNPRHLVRRRGQEARLRCSPMKGHSHVYWYRQLPEEGLKFMVYLQKENIIDESGMPKERFSAEFPKEGPSILRIQQVVRGDSAAYFCASSSAGGRADTQYFGPGTRLTVL.

This clonotype was observed a handful of times. The J gene is TRBJ2-4, the V gene TRBV14; D gene unclear. The CDR3 extends over 13 amino acids. CDR1 is SGHDN, CDR2 FVKESK, per germline. Deletions cut 2 bases from V and 7 bases from J, with 9 bases between. The CDR3 spells CASSQKGFNIQYF. The CDR3 DNA sequence: TGTGCCAGCAGCCAAAAGGGTTTCAACATTCAGTACTTC.

The rearrangement uses TRBV7-9 and TRBJ2-7; D may match TRBD1 or TRBD2 (5 bases each). CDR3 size: 12 residues. Looked up from germline, CDR1 is SEHNR and CDR2 is FQNEAQ (reference sequence). The germline V and J ends were trimmed by 10 bases and 1 base, with 11 bases remaining between them. This CDR3 is CAIIGTSYEQYF. DNA of the CDR3: TGTGCCATCATTGGGACGTCCTACGAGCAGTACTTC. Filled out from reference TRBV7-9 and TRBJ2-7, the complete variable domain reads DTGVSQNPRHKITKRGQNVTFRCDPISEHNRLYWYRQTLGQGPEFLTYFQNEAQLEKSRLLSDRFSAERPKGSFSTLEIQRTEQGDSAMYLCAIIGTSYEQYFGPGTRLTVT.

The chain is built from TRBV15 and TRBJ2-3; D not resolved. The CDR3 has 13 amino acids. Germline lookup yields CDR1 LNHNV and CDR2 YYDKDF (reference sequence). Deletions cut 5 bases from V and 2 bases from J, with 8 bases between. The CDR3 protein is CATSPDFTDTQYF. As DNA, the CDR3 is TGTGCCACCAGCCCAGACTTCACAGATACGCAGTATTTT.

J is TRBJ2-5 and V is TRBV5-5, with 11 bases aligning to TRBD2. This CDR3 spans 14 amino acids. CDR1 and CDR2 (germline): SGHKS, YYEKEE (reference sequence). J was trimmed by 5 bases and V by 2 bases; bases with no gene match: 2. CDR3 in amino acids: CASSFSGGVETQYF. DNA for the CDR3: TGTGCCAGCAGCTTTAGCGGGGGGGTGGAGACCCAGTACTTC.

V and J are TRBV7-2 and TRBJ1-2; D might be TRBD1 (5 bases). The germline gives CDR1 SGHTA, CDR2 FQGNSA. This CDR3 contains 14 residues. The V gene lost 5 bases and the J gene lost 2 bases, with 12 bases spanning the gap. DNA for the CDR3: TGTGCCAGCAGCCCCAGGGCACAAAACTATGGCTACACCTTC. It translates to CASSPRAQNYGYTF.

This chain uses TRBV6-5 with TRBJ2-1, with D uncertain. The CDR3 consists of 14 residues. From germline, CDR1 is MNHEY and CDR2 SVGAGI. V was shortened by 8 bases and J by 0 bases, with 11 bases between the two germline ends. Written as DNA, the CDR3 is TGTGCCAGCGGGTCGACGGGCTCCTACAATGAGCAGTTCTTC. It translates to CASGSTGSYNEQFF.

In this sample, this clonotype turned up a few times. The chain combines TRBV12-3 or TRBV12-4 with TRBJ2-3, with 9 bases aligning to TRBD1. V dropped 6 bases and J dropped 0; count of bases not matched to a gene: 4. The length of the CDR3 is 15 residues. This CDR3 is CASSRTGESTDTQYF. The CDR3 coding sequence is TGTGCCAGCAGCCGGACAGGGGAGAGCACAGATACGCAGTATTTT.

This clonotype was observed a handful of times. V is TRBV7-9 and J is TRBJ2-7; D is unclear. The V end lost 5 bases, the J end lost 2 bases, and 10 bases lay between the germline ends. The germline V gene encodes CDR1 SEHNR and CDR2 FQNEAQ (reference sequence). The CDR3 has 13 amino acids. The CDR3 nucleotides read TGTGCCAGCAGCCCGGCCAATACCTACGAGCAGTACTTC. Protein sequence: CASSPANTYEQYF.

This clonotype was seen only a few times. This rearrangement joins TRBV29-1 to TRBJ2-7, with 8 positions matching TRBD2. Germline V gene lookup returns CDR1 SQVTM and CDR2 ANQGSEA. The CDR3 sequence is 15 residues long. V gave up 0 bases and J gave up 3 bases; unmatched junction bases: 7. CDR3 in DNA: TGCAGCGTTGAAGATCGGCGGGGGGCGGTCTACGAGCAGTACTTC. Translating gives CSVEDRRGAVYEQYF.

V usage is TRBV10-3 and J usage is TRBJ1-5; D not certain. The germline V gene encodes CDR1 ENHRY and CDR2 SYGVKD. Trimming stripped 1 base from V and 4 bases from J, with 8 bases between. CDR3 length equals 14 residues. CDR3: CAISEWALNQPQHF. DNA of the CDR3: TGTGCCATCAGTGAGTGGGCGCTAAATCAGCCCCAGCATTTT.

This clonotype came up a few times. V is TRBV5-8 and J is TRBJ1-2; TRBD1 is a possible D gene (5 bases). This CDR3 region has 14 residues. Germline V gene sequence: CDR1 SGHTS, CDR2 YDEGEE. Trimming pared 3 bases from V and 6 bases from J, leaving 15 bases between. The CDR3 DNA reads as TGTGCCAGCAGCTCCAGGGTCCGTGGGGATGGCTACACCTTC. It codes for CASSSRVRGDGYTF.

This clonotype was detected a few times. The chain couples TRBV12-3 or TRBV12-4 to TRBJ2-1, with 8 bases identical to TRBD2. This CDR3 has 15 amino acids. The J segment lost 6 bases and the V segment lost 0 bases, leaving 4 bases of the junction unmatched. The CDR3 region has the DNA TGTGCCAGCAGTTTAGCGCGGAGCGGGGGCAATGAGCAGTTCTTC. This gives the protein CASSLARSGGNEQFF.

This clonotype was detected only a few times. The rearrangement links TRBV20-1 to TRBJ2-7, with D maybe TRBD1 (5 bases). Germline V gene sequence: CDR1 DFQATT, CDR2 SNEGSKA (reference sequence). V was shortened by 6 bases and J by 6 bases, with 15 bases between the two germline ends. This CDR3 comprises 12 residues. The CDR3 sequence: CSASQGLGEQYF. In nucleotides, the CDR3 is TGCAGTGCGTCTCAGGGTCTCGGCGAGCAGTACTTC.